Each of the 18 T cell receptor beta chains below was sequenced from the same sample in a study of vaccination and CD4 T cells after COVID-19. Treatment indicated: approximately nine-day PBMC culture with coronavirus spike peptide pools or control peptides (ViraFEST assay). The study sequenced cultured CD4+ T cell DNA using the Oncomine TCR Beta short-read assay. Using its own MiXCR run on the PCR reads, TCRdb lists one record per CDR3 protein. Among 10,000 to 15,000 distinct CDR3 sequences listed, 20% were seen once. Their recognized antigens are unknown. The starting material was CD4+ T cells from blood, cultured in vitro, obtained before SARS-CoV-2 vaccination. These receptors all come from a human donor who received a COVID-19 vaccine.

This sequence joins TRBV10-1 and TRBJ1-2; tentatively, D is TRBD1 (5 bases). CDR1 and CDR2 (germline): WNHNN, SYGVQD (reference sequence). V lost 3 bases, J lost 5 bases, and 10 bases lay in between. The CDR3 length is 13 residues. As DNA, the CDR3 is TGCGCCAGCAGTGATACGGCAGGGTATGGCTACACCTTC. Encoded protein: CASSDTAGYGYTF.

This clonotype appeared a few times. The V and J genes are TRBV4-1 and TRBJ2-7, with 10 bases that match TRBD1. Germline CDR1 is MGHRA and CDR2 is YSYEKL. The CDR3 contains 15 residues. The junction had 5 bases not matched to a gene; V was cut back by 3 bases and J by 3 bases. The CDR3 sequence: CASSQTGTGDYEQYF. The DNA for the CDR3 is TGCGCCAGCAGCCAGACCGGGACAGGGGACTACGAGCAGTACTTC.

A few counts support this clonotype. The chain couples TRBV29-1 to TRBJ1-2; possibly TRBD1 for D (6 bases). The CDR3 extends over 12 amino acids. Trimming shortened V by 4 bases and J by 8 bases, and 14 bases separated the two germline ends. Looked up from germline, CDR1 is SQVTM and CDR2 is ANQGSEA. The CDR3 DNA follows: TGCAGCGTTGGGGACGTTGGGGGCGGCTACACCTTC. This gives the protein CSVGDVGGGYTF.

This clonotype was found a few times. V is TRBV30 and J is TRBJ2-1; 7 bases match TRBD2. CDR1 and CDR2 from the germline V gene are GTSNPN and SVGIG (reference sequence). The trim removed 8 bases at V and 0 bases at J, leaving 4 bases unmatched. CDR3 length: 13 residues. CDR3 sequence: CALAESSYNEQFF. CDR3 nucleotide sequence: TGTGCCCTAGCGGAAAGCTCCTACAATGAGCAGTTCTTC.

The chain employs TRBV5-1 and TRBJ2-7; 9 bases match TRBD1. This CDR3 has 15 amino acids. The germline CDR1 and CDR2 sequences are SGHRS and YFSETQ. Trimming cost V 3 bases and J 1 base; bases outside gene matches: 5. For the CDR3, the DNA is TGCGCCAGCAGCTACACAGGGGGCGAGTCCTACGAGCAGTACTTC. It encodes CASSYTGGESYEQYF.

The chain combines TRBV6-1 with TRBJ2-7, with D unclear. V was pared by 1 base and J by 2 bases, with 9 bases between. The germline V gene has CDR1 MNHNS and CDR2 SASEGT. This CDR3 is built from 14 residues. The CDR3 DNA sequence: TGTGCCAGCAGTGAAGAGGGCCCCACCTACGAGCAGTACTTC. Protein product: CASSEEGPTYEQYF.

This clonotype was seen more than once but under ten times. The rearrangement uses TRBV12-3 or TRBV12-4 and TRBJ1-1; D uncertain. Trimming removed 2 bases at V and 6 bases at J, with 13 bases between. The CDR3 is 14 residues long. The CDR3 DNA follows: TGTGCCAGCAGTTTATCGGTCACAAGGGCTGAAGCTTTCTTT. Its protein product is CASSLSVTRAEAFF.

CDR3 loop: CASSLVRQETQYF. The CDR3 nucleotides read TGTGCCAGCAGCTTGGTTAGACAAGAGACCCAGTACTTC. The chain employs TRBV5-6 and TRBJ2-5; D not resolved. The CDR3 is 13 amino acids. V lost 0 bases and J lost 2, with 5 bases in between. Per the germline V gene, CDR1 is SGHDT and CDR2 is YYEEEE. Full variable domain (rest looked up from reference TRBV5-6 and TRBJ2-5): DAGVTQSPTHLIKTRGQQVTLRCSPKSGHDTVSWYQQALGQGPQFIFQYYEEEERQRGNFPDRFSGHQFPNYSSELNVNALLLGDSALYLCASSLVRQETQYFGPGTRLLVL.

Concerning this clonotype: A read error may account for a junction end that differs from germline. The chain links TRBV4-2 to TRBJ2-5; D remains unclear. Germline V gene sequence: CDR1 LGHNA, CDR2 YNFKEQ. The CDR3 loop spans 12 amino acids. As DNA, the CDR3 is TGTGCCAGCAGCCAAGCTGGGGAAACCCGGTACTTC. As protein: CASSQAGETRYF.

This clonotype was counted a few times. This sequence joins TRBV30 and TRBJ2-6, with D perhaps matching TRBD1 (6 bases). V lost 2 bases and J lost 0, with 14 bases in between. The CDR3 is 17 amino acids. Germline lookup yields CDR1 GTSNPN and CDR2 SVGIG (reference sequence). CDR3 DNA sequence: TGTGCCTGGAGTACAGGGATGGGCCACTCTGGGGCCAACGTCCTGACTTTC. Protein product: CAWSTGMGHSGANVLTF.

The V gene is TRBV7-9, the J gene TRBJ1-1; D is possibly TRBD1 (6 bases). The germline gives CDR1 SEHNR, CDR2 FQNEAQ (reference sequence). This CDR3 spans 14 amino acids. V was cut by 6 bases and J by 3 bases, with 14 bases left in between. This CDR3 reads CASSREQGHTEAFF. The CDR3, as DNA: TGTGCCAGCAGTCGTGAACAGGGCCACACTGAAGCTTTCTTT.

The chain has TRBV30 and TRBJ2-3; no firm D call. The V gene's germline CDR1 is GTSNPN and CDR2 SVGIG (reference sequence). V dropped 0 bases and J dropped 5 bases, with 6 bases sitting between them. The CDR3 runs 12 residues. The CDR3 nucleotides are TGTGCCTGGAGTGTCCAATTAGATACGCAGTATTTT. It yields the protein CAWSVQLDTQYF. Full variable domain (missing parts from reference TRBV30 and TRBJ2-3): SQTIHQWPATLVQPVGSPLSLECTVEGTSNPNLYWYRQAAGRGLQLLFYSVGIGQISSEVPQNLSASRPQDRQFILSSKKLLLSDSGFYLCAWSVQLDTQYFGPGTRLTVL.

Only a few counts were recorded for this clonotype. The chain is built from TRBV7-3 and TRBJ2-2; D may be TRBD2 (7 bases). This CDR3 region has 16 residues. Germline V gene data show CDR1 as SGHTA and CDR2 as FQGTGA. Between the trimmed V and J ends, which lost 2 bases and 5 bases, there was a span of 15 bases. CDR3 in DNA: TGTGCCAGCAGCTTATTGGGGGGGGCAAAGACCGGGGAGCTGTTTTTT. Residues: CASSLLGGAKTGELFF.

This clonotype has only a few counts. J is TRBJ2-3 and V is TRBV7-9; TRBD2 matches at 8 bases. The J segment lost 1 base and the V segment lost 2 bases, leaving 2 bases of the junction unmatched. Germline CDR1 and CDR2: SEHNR and FQNEAQ (reference sequence). This CDR3 has 15 residues. Here the CDR3 reads CASSLQRGRTDTQYF. The CDR3 DNA reads TGTGCCAGCAGCTTACAGCGGGGGCGCACAGATACGCAGTATTTT.

The chain combines TRBV6-5 with TRBJ1-1; D perhaps matches TRBD1 (6 bases). Trimming left V 4 bases short and J 1 base short, with 10 bases between. From germline, CDR1 is MNHEY and CDR2 SVGAGI. CDR3 length: 14 amino acids. The CDR3 loop reads CASSSATGNTEAFF. The DNA for the CDR3 is TGTGCCAGCAGTTCGGCGACAGGGAACACTGAAGCTTTCTTT.

In its sample, this clonotype was seen a few times. The chain joins TRBV5-1 to TRBJ1-1; weak D call: TRBD1 (5 bases). Between the trimmed V and J ends, which lost 1 base and 2 bases, there was a span of 6 bases. CDR1 and CDR2 from the germline V gene are SGHRS and YFSETQ. The CDR3 sequence is 13 residues long. CDR3 amino acids: CASSLQGNTEAFF. For the CDR3, the DNA is TGCGCCAGCAGCTTGCAGGGAAACACTGAAGCTTTCTTT.

CDR3 sequence (DNA): TGCGCCAGCAGCTTAAACAGGGGCGGTCAAGAGACCCAGTACTTC. The encoded protein is CASSLNRGGQETQYF. The J gene is TRBJ2-5, the V gene TRBV5-1, with 7 bases that match TRBD1. From germline, CDR1 is SGHRS and CDR2 YFSETQ. The junction had 6 bases not matched to a gene; V was cut back by 2 bases and J by 2 bases. The CDR3 extends over 15 amino acids.

The J gene is TRBJ1-3, the V gene TRBV12-3 or TRBV12-4; D gene unclear. CDR3 size: 12 residues. Deletions cut 8 bases from V and 9 bases from J, with 14 bases between. The CDR3 nucleotides read TGTGCCAGCCTTTCTCGCCGGAGCACCATATATTTT. It yields the protein CASLSRRSTIYF.